This TCR beta chain was retrieved from a study of blood T cells in healthy people across ages. This clonotype was recorded only once. The germline V gene encodes CDR1 MGHDK and CDR2 SYGVNS. The CDR3 spans 15 residues. Trimming pared 1 base from V and 0 bases from J, leaving 10 bases between. The authors ran a second PCR of 7 to 11 cycles using a sample-barcoded 5' primer and a J-beta primer mix. TCRdb ran MiXCR on the 5' RACE reads and lists one entry per CDR3 protein. Among hundreds of thousands of distinct CDR3 sequences listed, under 65% were seen once. The genes are TRBV25-1 and TRBJ2-7; tentative D call: TRBD1 (6 bases). Sequencing was carried out using blood. The sequence came from a woman of 80 years or more in good health. The DNA for the CDR3 is TGTGCCAGCAGTGAATCCCTAGGGGGCTCCTACGAGCAGTACTTC. It is translated as CASSESLGGSYEQYF.